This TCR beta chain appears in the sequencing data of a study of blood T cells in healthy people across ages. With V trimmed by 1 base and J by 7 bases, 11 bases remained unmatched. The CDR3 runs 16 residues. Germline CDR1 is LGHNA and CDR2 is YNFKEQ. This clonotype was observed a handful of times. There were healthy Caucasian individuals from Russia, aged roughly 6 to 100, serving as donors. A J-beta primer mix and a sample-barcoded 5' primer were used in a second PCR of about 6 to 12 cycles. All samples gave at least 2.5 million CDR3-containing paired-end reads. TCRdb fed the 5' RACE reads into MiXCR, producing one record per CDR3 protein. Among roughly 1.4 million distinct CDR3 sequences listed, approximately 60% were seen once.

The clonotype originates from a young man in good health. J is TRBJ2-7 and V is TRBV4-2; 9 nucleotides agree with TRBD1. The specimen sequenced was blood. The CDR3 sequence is CASSQVRGTGQIEQYF. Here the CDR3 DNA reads TGTGCCAGCAGCCAAGTCCGGGGGACAGGGCAAATTGAGCAGTACTTC.